A single sample gave rise to the 25 T cell receptor beta chains below, sequenced in a study of blood T cell repertoires in COVID-19. The protocol was immunoSEQ multiplex PCR, while the TCRdb copy is restricted to in-frame clones and leaves out a portion. The sample contains about 83,000 clones, 86% of which appear only once. What was sequenced was peripheral blood. The source is a man between 45 and 60 years old with active COVID-19.

The genes are TRBV28 and TRBJ2-1; 7 bases match TRBD1. CDR1 and CDR2 from the germline V gene are MDHEN and SYDVKM. This CDR3 region has 14 residues. The ends lost 6 bases at V and 8 bases at J; junction bases unmatched: 10. CDR3 sequence reads: CASRYPGGRDEQFF. Here the CDR3 DNA reads TGTGCCAGCAGGTATCCAGGGGGACGCGATGAGCAGTTCTTC.

The chain employs TRBV14 and TRBJ1-6; D ambiguous. There are 16 residues in the CDR3. V dropped 3 bases and J dropped 10 bases, with 19 bases sitting between them. Germline CDR1 SGHDN, CDR2 FVKESK. Here the CDR3 DNA reads TGTGCCAGCAGCCAGGGCCCGGGAGCCGCGCAATCACCCCTCCACTTT. The encoded protein is CASSQGPGAAQSPLHF. The full variable domain, with the rest looked up from reference TRBV14 and TRBJ1-6, is EAGVTQFPSHSVIEKGQTVTLRCDPISGHDNLYWYRRVMGKEIKFLLHFVKESKQDESGMPNNRFLAERTGGTYSTLKVQPAELEDSGVYFCASSQGPGAAQSPLHFGNGTRLTVT.

V usage is TRBV15 and J usage is TRBJ2-7; no clear D. The CDR3 spans 14 residues. Deletions cut 1 base from V and 3 bases from J, with 10 bases between. Germline assignment: CDR1 LNHNV and CDR2 YYDKDF (reference sequence). This chain's CDR3 is CATSRAGTHYEQYF. The CDR3 DNA is TGTGCCACCAGCAGAGCAGGAACCCACTACGAGCAGTACTTC.

The gene calls are TRBV15 and TRBJ1-5, with 7 bases identical to TRBD1. Germline CDR1 is LNHNV and CDR2 is YYDKDF (reference sequence). V shed 6 bases, J shed 3 bases, and the junction held 8 bases outside the gene matches. The CDR3 totals 15 residues. The CDR3 DNA is TGTGCCACCAGGAAGGGACAGCCTAACAATCAGCCCCAGCATTTT. It yields the protein CATRKGQPNNQPQHF.

This sequence joins TRBV4-2 and TRBJ2-3; 9 nucleotides agree with TRBD2. After removal of 0 bases from V and 3 bases from J, the junction contained 10 bases not matched to a gene. CDR1 is LGHNA and CDR2 is YNFKEQ in the germline V gene. CDR3 length equals 18 residues. This chain's CDR3 is CASSQDLAGGRRTDTQYF. The CDR3 DNA follows: TGTGCCAGCAGCCAAGATTTGGCGGGAGGGCGTCGAACAGATACGCAGTATTTT.

V usage is TRBV24-1 and J usage is TRBJ2-6; maybe TRBD2 (6 bases). Germline V gene lookup returns CDR1 KGHDR and CDR2 SFDVKD. CDR3 length: 17 amino acids. V lost 4 bases and J 0 bases, leaving 12 bases between the germline ends. The CDR3 spells CATSDIGGVSGANVLTF. CDR3 in DNA: TGTGCCACCAGTGACATTGGCGGGGTCTCTGGGGCCAACGTCCTGACTTTC.

The genes are TRBV7-3 and TRBJ2-3; the match to TRBD2 covers 9 bases. V was clipped by 4 bases and J by 10 bases; unmatched bases: 9. Germline assignment: CDR1 SGHTA and CDR2 FQGTGA. The CDR3 is made up of 14 amino acids. The CDR3 DNA sequence: TGTGCCAGCAGCTCCCTAGCGGGGACCTCCGCGCAGTATTTT. This translates into CASSSLAGTSAQYF.

The rearrangement joins TRBV7-9 to TRBJ1-1; D gene ambiguous. V shed 6 bases and J shed 7 bases, with 15 bases lying between them. The CDR3 is made up of 13 amino acids. Germline lookup yields CDR1 SEHNR and CDR2 FQNEAQ (reference sequence). This CDR3 reads CASSPPRINEAFF. The CDR3 nucleotides read TGTGCCAGCAGTCCCCCCAGGATCAATGAAGCTTTCTTT.

This rearrangement joins TRBV29-1 to TRBJ2-5; 7 bases are a match to TRBD1. This CDR3 spans 13 amino acids. J was trimmed by 2 bases and V by 6 bases; bases with no gene match: 6. The germline V gene encodes CDR1 SQVTM and CDR2 ANQGSEA. This CDR3 is CSVTGTAQETQYF. CDR3 bases: TGCAGCGTGACGGGGACAGCTCAAGAGACCCAGTACTTC.

V gene TRBV3-1 (or the pseudogene TRBV3-2) combines with J gene TRBJ1-1, with D perhaps TRBD1 (5 bases). The V and J ends lost 5 bases and 6 bases respectively, with 13 bases between them. CDR3 size: 13 residues. In germline, CDR1 is LGHDT, CDR2 YNNKEL (reference sequence). This CDR3 reads CASSEKTGAEAFF. The CDR3 nucleotides are TGTGCCAGCAGCGAGAAAACGGGGGCTGAAGCTTTCTTT.

V and J are TRBV5-1 and TRBJ2-1; 7 bases are shared with TRBD2. Trimming at V came to 0 bases and at J to 0 bases, leaving 3 bases not matched to a gene. Germline V gives CDR1 SGHRS, CDR2 YFSETQ. There are 16 residues in the CDR3. This chain's CDR3 is CASSLDRTSSYNEQFF. Written as DNA, the CDR3 is TGCGCCAGCAGCTTGGACAGGACTAGCTCCTACAATGAGCAGTTCTTC.

The gene calls are TRBV24-1 and TRBJ2-1, with a weak D call TRBD1 (5 bases). In germline, CDR1 is KGHDR, CDR2 SFDVKD. This CDR3 comprises 16 residues. Trimming cost V 4 bases and J 0 bases, with 12 bases left between them. The CDR3 spells CATSDPTASSYNEQFF. In DNA, the CDR3 is TGTGCCACCAGTGACCCGACAGCGTCCTCCTACAATGAGCAGTTCTTC.

The chain couples TRBV4-1 to TRBJ2-1; 11 nucleotides agree with TRBD2. The CDR3 runs to 16 residues. The junction had 11 bases not matched to a gene; V was cut back by 4 bases and J by 9 bases. Germline CDR1 reads MGHRA; CDR2 reads YSYEKL. The CDR3 is CASSLESSGGASEQFF. CDR3 sequence (DNA): TGCGCCAGCAGCCTCGAGAGTAGCGGGGGGGCCTCTGAGCAGTTCTTC.

This chain connects TRBV19 to TRBJ1-1; 9 bases are shared with TRBD1. There are 14 residues in the CDR3. The germline V gene has CDR1 LNHDA and CDR2 SQIVND (reference sequence). V shed 6 bases, J shed 0 bases, and the junction held 2 bases outside the gene matches. CDR3 nucleotides: TGTGCCAGTAGAGGGGACAGGGTGAACACTGAAGCTTTCTTT. It codes for CASRGDRVNTEAFF.

The gene calls are TRBV5-1 and TRBJ2-5; maybe TRBD1 (5 bases). The germline V gene encodes CDR1 SGHRS and CDR2 YFSETQ. The length of the CDR3 is 14 residues. Between the trimmed V and J ends, which lost 3 bases and 9 bases, there was a span of 18 bases. CDR3 region: CASSSPDSYGAQYF. In DNA form, the CDR3 reads TGCGCCAGCAGCTCCCCAGACAGCTACGGCGCCCAGTACTTC.

The V and J genes are TRBV11-1 and TRBJ2-5; D uncertain. V was shortened by 4 bases and J by 4 bases, with 16 bases between the two germline ends. CDR1 SGHAT and CDR2 FQDESV come from the germline V gene (reference sequence). This CDR3 region has 15 residues. The chain's CDR3 is CASSSSRIGPETQYF. As DNA, the CDR3 is TGTGCCAGCAGCTCGTCTAGGATAGGTCCAGAGACCCAGTACTTC.

V is TRBV7-2 and J is TRBJ1-1; unclear D gene. Per the germline V gene, CDR1 is SGHTA and CDR2 is FQGNSA. Trimming took off 6 bases at V and 3 bases at J, with 11 bases between the two ends. The CDR3 extends over 13 amino acids. In nucleotides, the CDR3 is TGTGCCAGCAGTTCGATTGGAGACACTGAAGCTTTCTTT. It translates to CASSSIGDTEAFF.

The chain uses TRBV27 and TRBJ2-6; 9 bases fit TRBD1. This CDR3 region has 17 residues. Unmatched junction bases numbered 5, after V lost 3 bases and J lost 2 bases. CDR1 MNHEY and CDR2 SMNVEV come from the germline V gene (reference sequence). The CDR3 DNA reads TGTGCCAGCAGTTTGGACAGGGGACCGGCTGGGGCCAACGTCCTGACTTTC. Its protein is CASSLDRGPAGANVLTF.

The chain uses TRBV7-2 and TRBJ2-5; no firm D call. Between the trimmed V and J ends, which lost 1 base and 1 base, there was a span of 7 bases. CDR1 and CDR2 from the germline V gene are SGHTA and FQGNSA. This CDR3 is 14 amino acids long. CDR3 nucleotides: TGTGCCAGCAGCTTAGGCAGTTTCCAAGAGACCCAGTACTTC. Translated: CASSLGSFQETQYF.

J is TRBJ2-3 and V is TRBV6-2 or TRBV6-3, with a weak D call TRBD2 (5 bases). V was pared by 0 bases and J by 1 base, with 14 bases between. This CDR3 is 17 amino acids long. The V gene's germline CDR1 is MNHEY and CDR2 SVGEGT. CDR3 nucleotide sequence: TGTGCCAGCAGTTACTCGAGTAGCTGGCGGGGCACAGATACGCAGTATTTT. Amino acid sequence: CASSYSSSWRGTDTQYF.

J is TRBJ2-7 and V is TRBV11-2, with D unresolved. Germline V lookup: CDR1 SGHAT, CDR2 FQNNGV. There are 16 residues in the CDR3. Trimming pared 5 bases from V and 6 bases from J, leaving 23 bases between. CDR3 protein: CASSNTQSIPLPEQYF. The CDR3 coding sequence is TGTGCCAGCAGCAATACACAGAGCATTCCTCTTCCCGAGCAGTACTTC. Together with reference TRBV11-2 and TRBJ2-7, the CDR3 gives the full variable domain: EAGVAQSPRYKIIEKRQSVAFWCNPISGHATLYWYQQILGQGPKLLIQFQNNGVVDDSQLPKDRFSAERLKGVDSTLKIQPAKLEDSAVYLCASSNTQSIPLPEQYFGPGTRLTVT.

The J gene is TRBJ2-1, the V gene TRBV21-1; the D call TRBD2 from the table was never checked on the DNA. TRBV21-1 is a documented pseudogene. This CDR3 has 12 amino acids. Written as DNA, the CDR3 is TGTGCCAGCAGCAAGGATGTGGGAGGGCAGTTCTTC. It yields the protein CASSKDVGGQFF.

This clone occurred once. The gene calls are TRBV3-1 (or the pseudogene TRBV3-2) and TRBJ2-7; 8 bases match TRBD2. CDR1 LGHDT and CDR2 YNNKEL come from the germline V gene (reference sequence). V was pared by 4 bases and J by 3 bases, with 8 bases of the junction left unmatched. This CDR3 comprises 15 residues. The DNA of the CDR3 is TGTGCCAGCAGCCCCGGGGGGGGCGAGGGCTACGAGCAGTACTTC. This codes for CASSPGGGEGYEQYF.

The chain couples TRBV7-2 to TRBJ2-3; 12 nucleotides match TRBD2. The trim removed 1 base at V and 9 bases at J, leaving 5 bases unmatched. The CDR3 has 15 residues. The germline V gene encodes CDR1 SGHTA and CDR2 FQGNSA. The CDR3 here is CASSLVLAGGRTQYF. The DNA of the CDR3 is TGTGCCAGCAGCTTAGTACTAGCGGGAGGAAGGACGCAGTATTTT.

The rearrangement joins TRBV5-1 to TRBJ2-5; 7 nucleotides line up with TRBD2. Germline-derived CDR1 and CDR2 are SGHRS and YFSETQ. The CDR3 is 16 residues long. V was pared by 0 bases and J by 1 base, with 6 bases of the junction left unmatched. CDR3: CASSLGTSALQETQYF. In DNA, the CDR3 is TGCGCCAGCAGCTTGGGTACTAGCGCTCTCCAAGAGACCCAGTACTTC. The variable domain in full, completed from reference TRBV5-1 and TRBJ2-5, reads KAGVTQTPRYLIKTRGQQVTLSCSPISGHRSVSWYQQTPGQGLQFLFEYFSETQRNKGNFPGRFSGRQFSNSRSEMNVSTLELGDSALYLCASSLGTSALQETQYFGPGTRLLVL.